What follows are 2 T cell receptor beta chains derived from one specimen sequenced in a study of cytomegalovirus exposure and HLA in healthy donors. PCR amplification relied on 60 Vbeta primers (plus 13 Jbeta primers). Method: immunoSEQ multiplex PCR; TCRdb's copy keeps in-frame clones and lacks some. The table includes under 300,000 clones, 72% detected once. Sequenced input: PBMCs. These receptors all come from a female donor in good health and CMV-seronegative.

V gene TRBV5-1 combines with J gene TRBJ2-2, with a possible D match to TRBD1 (5 bases). Trimming took 1 base from V and 3 from J, leaving 7 bases between them. CDR1 SGHRS and CDR2 YFSETQ come from the germline V gene. CDR3 length: 14 residues. The CDR3: CASSLTGDTGELFF. CDR3 in DNA: TGCGCCAGCAGCTTGACAGGAGACACCGGGGAGCTGTTTTTT.

J is TRBJ2-7 and V is TRBV21-1; TRBD1 reflects the table's D call only, with no check against the DNA. TRBV21-1 counts as a pseudogene. CDR3 length: 14 residues. The CDR3 region has the DNA TGTGCCAGCCTTGGGGCGTGTGGAGTCTACGAGCAGTACTTC. As protein: CASLGACGVYEQYF.